This T cell receptor (beta chain) was identified in a study of response to subunit inactivated influenza vaccine. General observations from the study: New T cells are recruited in small numbers by each seasonal influenza vaccination, according to the authors' suggestion.

MiXCR, run by TCRdb on the RT-PCR reads, gives a single entry per CDR3 protein. The table has about 480,000 distinct CDR3 sequences, over 10% seen once. Germline V gives CDR1 SEHNR, CDR2 FQNEAQ (reference sequence). The CDR3 length is 15 residues. This clonotype was observed many times. Its matching antigen is unknown. One end of the junction is discordant with germline, which a read error may explain. V and J are TRBV7-9 and TRBJ2-1; D might be TRBD2 (6 bases). The sample here was PBMCs from blood, taken roughly 46 days after vaccination. The source of this sequence is a man in his forties or fifties who received an inactivated influenza vaccine. The CDR3 loop reads CASSLGRGTYNEQFF. For the CDR3, the DNA is TGCGCCAGCAGCTTAGGACGGGGGACCTACAATGAGCAGTTCTTC.